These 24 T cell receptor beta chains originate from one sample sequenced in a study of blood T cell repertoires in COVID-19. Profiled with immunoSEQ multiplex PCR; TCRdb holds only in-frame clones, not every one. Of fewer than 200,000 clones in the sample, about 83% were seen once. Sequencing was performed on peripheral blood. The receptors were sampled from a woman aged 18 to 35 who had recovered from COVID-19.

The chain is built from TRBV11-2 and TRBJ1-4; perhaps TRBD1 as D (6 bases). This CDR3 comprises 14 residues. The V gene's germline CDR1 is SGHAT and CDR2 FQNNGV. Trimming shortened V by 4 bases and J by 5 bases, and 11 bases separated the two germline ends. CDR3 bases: TGTGCCAGCAGCTCCCTCCAGGGGAATGAAAAACTGTTTTTT. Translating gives CASSSLQGNEKLFF.

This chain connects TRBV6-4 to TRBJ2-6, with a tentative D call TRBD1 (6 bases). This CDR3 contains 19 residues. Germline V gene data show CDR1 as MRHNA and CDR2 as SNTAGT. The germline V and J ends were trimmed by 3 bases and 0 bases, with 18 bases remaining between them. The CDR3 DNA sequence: TGTGCCAGCAGTGAAACAGGGCTTACCCGATTCTCTGGGGCCAACGTCCTGACTTTC. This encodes CASSETGLTRFSGANVLTF.

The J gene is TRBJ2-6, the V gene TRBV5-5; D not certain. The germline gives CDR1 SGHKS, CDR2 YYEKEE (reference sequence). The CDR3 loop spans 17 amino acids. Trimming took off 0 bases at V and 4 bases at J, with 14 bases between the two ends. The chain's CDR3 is CASSLATVGEGANVLTF. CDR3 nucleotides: TGTGCCAGCAGCTTGGCTACCGTCGGTGAAGGGGCCAACGTCCTGACTTTC. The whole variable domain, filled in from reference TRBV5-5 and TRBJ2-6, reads DAGVTQSPTHLIKTRGQQVTLRCSPISGHKSVSWYQQVLGQGPQFIFQYYEKEERGRGNFPDRFSARQFPNYSSELNVNALLLGDSALYLCASSLATVGEGANVLTFGAGSRLTVL.

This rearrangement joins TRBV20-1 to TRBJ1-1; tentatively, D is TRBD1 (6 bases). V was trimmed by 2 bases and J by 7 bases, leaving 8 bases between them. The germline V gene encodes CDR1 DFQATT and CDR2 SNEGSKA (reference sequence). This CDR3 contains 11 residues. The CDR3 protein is CSARPDSEAFF. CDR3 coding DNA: TGCAGTGCTAGACCGGACAGTGAAGCTTTCTTT.

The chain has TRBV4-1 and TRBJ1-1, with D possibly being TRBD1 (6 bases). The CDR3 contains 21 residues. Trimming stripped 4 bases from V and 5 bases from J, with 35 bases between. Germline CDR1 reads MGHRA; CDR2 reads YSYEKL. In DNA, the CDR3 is TGCGCCAGCAGCCTCATGATACTTTCGGGGGGGCGTTTTGGGTCGGGAACTGAAGCTTTCTTT. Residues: CASSLMILSGGRFGSGTEAFF.

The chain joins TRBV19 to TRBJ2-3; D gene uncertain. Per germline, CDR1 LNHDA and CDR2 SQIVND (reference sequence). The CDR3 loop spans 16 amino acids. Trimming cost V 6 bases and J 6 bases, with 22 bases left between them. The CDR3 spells CASRTRIGKPPDTQYF. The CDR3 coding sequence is TGTGCCAGTAGGACGAGGATCGGAAAACCCCCGGATACGCAGTATTTT.

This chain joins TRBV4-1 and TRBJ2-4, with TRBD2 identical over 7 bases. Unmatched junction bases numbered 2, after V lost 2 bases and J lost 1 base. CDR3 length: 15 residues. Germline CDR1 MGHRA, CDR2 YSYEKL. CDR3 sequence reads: CASSQSGDAKNIQYF. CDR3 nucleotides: TGCGCCAGCAGCCAAAGCGGGGACGCCAAAAACATTCAGTACTTC.

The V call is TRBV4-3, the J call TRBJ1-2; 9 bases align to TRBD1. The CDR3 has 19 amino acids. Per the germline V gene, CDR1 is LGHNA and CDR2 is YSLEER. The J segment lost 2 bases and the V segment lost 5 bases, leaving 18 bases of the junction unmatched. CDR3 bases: TGCGCCAGCAGCGACTTTTTTCTAGGACAGGGGTCACTCAACTATGGCTACACCTTC. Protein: CASSDFFLGQGSLNYGYTF.

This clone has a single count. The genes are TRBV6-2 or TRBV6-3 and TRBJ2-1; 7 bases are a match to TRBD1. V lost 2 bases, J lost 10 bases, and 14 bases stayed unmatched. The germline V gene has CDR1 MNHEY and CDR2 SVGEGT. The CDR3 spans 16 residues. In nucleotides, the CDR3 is TGTGCCAGCAGTTACGTGGGCTCAGGGGGAAAGGAAGAGCAGTTCTTC. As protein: CASSYVGSGGKEEQFF.

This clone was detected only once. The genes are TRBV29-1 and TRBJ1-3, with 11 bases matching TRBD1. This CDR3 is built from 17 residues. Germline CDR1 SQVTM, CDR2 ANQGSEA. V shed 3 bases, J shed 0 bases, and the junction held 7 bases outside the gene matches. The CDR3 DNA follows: TGCAGCGTTGACCTTGCGGGACAGGGGGACTCTGGAAACACCATATATTTT. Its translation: CSVDLAGQGDSGNTIYF. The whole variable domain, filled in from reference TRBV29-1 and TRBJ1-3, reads SAVISQKPSRDICQRGTSLTIQCQVDSQVTMMFWYRQQPGQSLTLIATANQGSEATYESGFVIDKFPISRPNLTFSTLTVSNMSPEDSSIYLCSVDLAGQGDSGNTIYFGEGSWLTVV.

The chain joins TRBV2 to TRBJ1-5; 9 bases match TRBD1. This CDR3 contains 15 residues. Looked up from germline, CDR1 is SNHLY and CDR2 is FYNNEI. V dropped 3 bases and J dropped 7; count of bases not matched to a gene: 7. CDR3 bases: TGTGCCAGCAGTGAGGGGACAGGGAGTTGGCAGCCCCAGCATTTT. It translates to CASSEGTGSWQPQHF. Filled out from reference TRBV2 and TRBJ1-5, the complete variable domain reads EPEVTQTPSHQVTQMGQEVILRCVPISNHLYFYWYRQILGQKVEFLVSFYNNEISEKSEIFDDQFSVERPDGSNFTLKIRSTKLEDSAMYFCASSEGTGSWQPQHFGDGTRLSIL.

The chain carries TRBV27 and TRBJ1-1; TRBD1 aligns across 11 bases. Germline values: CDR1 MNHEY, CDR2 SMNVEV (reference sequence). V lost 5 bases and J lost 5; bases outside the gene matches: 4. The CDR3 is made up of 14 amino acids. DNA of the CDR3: TGTGCCAGCAGTCGACGGGACAGGGGGACTGAAGCTTTCTTT. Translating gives CASSRRDRGTEAFF.

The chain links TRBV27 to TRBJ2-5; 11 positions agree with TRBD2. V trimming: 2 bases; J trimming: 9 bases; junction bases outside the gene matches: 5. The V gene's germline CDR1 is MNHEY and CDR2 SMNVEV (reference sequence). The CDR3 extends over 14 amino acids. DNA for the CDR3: TGTGCCAGCAGTTTAACTAGCGGGAGCTGGGCCCAGTACTTC. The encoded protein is CASSLTSGSWAQYF.

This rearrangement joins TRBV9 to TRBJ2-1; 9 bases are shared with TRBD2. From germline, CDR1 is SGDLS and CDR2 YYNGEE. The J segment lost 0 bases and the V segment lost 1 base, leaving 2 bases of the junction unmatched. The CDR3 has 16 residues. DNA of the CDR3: TGTGCCAGCAGCGTATCTAGCGGGATCTCCTACAATGAGCAGTTCTTC. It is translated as CASSVSSGISYNEQFF.

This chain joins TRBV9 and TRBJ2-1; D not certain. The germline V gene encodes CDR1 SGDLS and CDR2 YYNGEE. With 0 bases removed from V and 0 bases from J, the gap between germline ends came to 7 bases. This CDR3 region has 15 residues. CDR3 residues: CASSVARSSYNEQFF. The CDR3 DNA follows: TGTGCCAGCAGCGTAGCCCGGAGCTCCTACAATGAGCAGTTCTTC.

This CDR3 is CASSSQREQFF. CDR3 DNA sequence: TGTGCCAGCAGCTCTCAGCGGGAGCAGTTCTTC. The genes are TRBV9 and TRBJ2-1; the D gene is possibly TRBD2 (5 bases). Germline V gene lookup returns CDR1 SGDLS and CDR2 YYNGEE. The ends were cut back, 4 bases at V and 10 bases at J, with 9 bases in the middle. The CDR3 has 11 amino acids.

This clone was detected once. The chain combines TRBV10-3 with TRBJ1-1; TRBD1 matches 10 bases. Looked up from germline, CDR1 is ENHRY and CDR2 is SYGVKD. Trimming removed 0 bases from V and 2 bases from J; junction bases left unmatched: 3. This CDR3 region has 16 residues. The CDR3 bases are TGTGCCATCAGTGAGTCGAGGGACAGGGGCAACACTGAAGCTTTCTTT. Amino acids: CAISESRDRGNTEAFF.

This CDR3 reads CASNRGLAGRTGELFF. CDR3 DNA: TGTGCCAGCAACCGTGGACTAGCGGGACGGACCGGGGAGCTGTTTTTT. The rearrangement links TRBV7-9 to TRBJ2-2; 12 bases agree with TRBD2. J was trimmed by 5 bases and V by 7 bases; bases with no gene match: 8. This CDR3 spans 16 amino acids. Germline CDR1 SEHNR, CDR2 FQNEAQ (reference sequence).

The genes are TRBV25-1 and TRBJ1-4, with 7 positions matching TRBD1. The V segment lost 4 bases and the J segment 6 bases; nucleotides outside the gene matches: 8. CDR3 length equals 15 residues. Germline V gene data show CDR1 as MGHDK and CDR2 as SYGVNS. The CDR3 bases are TGTGCCAGCAGTGGTGACAGGGTTTACGATGAAAAACTGTTTTTT. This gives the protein CASSGDRVYDEKLFF. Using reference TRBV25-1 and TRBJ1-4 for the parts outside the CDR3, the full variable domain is EADIYQTPRYLVIGTGKKITLECSQTMGHDKMYWYQQDPGMELHLIHYSYGVNSTEKGDLSSESTVSRIRTEHFPLTLESARPSHTSQYLCASSGDRVYDEKLFFGSGTQLSVL.

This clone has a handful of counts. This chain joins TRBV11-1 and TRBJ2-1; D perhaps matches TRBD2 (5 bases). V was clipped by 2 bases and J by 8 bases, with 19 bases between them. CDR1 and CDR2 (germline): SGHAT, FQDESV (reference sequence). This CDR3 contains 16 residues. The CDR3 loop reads CASSLFRFVGGDEQFF. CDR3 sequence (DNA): TGTGCCAGCAGCTTATTCAGATTTGTAGGAGGTGATGAGCAGTTCTTC. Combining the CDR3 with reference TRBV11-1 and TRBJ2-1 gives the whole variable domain EAEVAQSPRYKITEKSQAVAFWCDPISGHATLYWYRQILGQGPELLVQFQDESVVDDSQLPKDRFSAERLKGVDSTLKIQPAELGDSAMYLCASSLFRFVGGDEQFFGPGTRLTVL.

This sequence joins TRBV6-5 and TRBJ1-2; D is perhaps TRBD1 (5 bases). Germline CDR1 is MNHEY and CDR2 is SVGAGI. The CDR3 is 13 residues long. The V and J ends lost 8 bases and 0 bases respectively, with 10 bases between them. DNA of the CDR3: TGTGCCAGCGCATGGACATCTAACTATGGCTACACCTTC. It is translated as CASAWTSNYGYTF.

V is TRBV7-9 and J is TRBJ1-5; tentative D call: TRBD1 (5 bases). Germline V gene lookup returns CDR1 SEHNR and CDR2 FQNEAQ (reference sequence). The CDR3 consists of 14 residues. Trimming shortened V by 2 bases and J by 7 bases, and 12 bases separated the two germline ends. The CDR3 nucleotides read TGTGCCAGCAGCTTATCAGGGAACGGGCAGCCCCAGCATTTT. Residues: CASSLSGNGQPQHF.

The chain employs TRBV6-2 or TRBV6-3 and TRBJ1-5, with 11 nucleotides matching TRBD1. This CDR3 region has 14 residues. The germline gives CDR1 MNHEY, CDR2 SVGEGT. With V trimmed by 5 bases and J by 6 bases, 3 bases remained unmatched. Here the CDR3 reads CASSEGQGVQPQHF. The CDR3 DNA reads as TGTGCCAGCAGTGAGGGACAGGGGGTTCAGCCCCAGCATTTT.

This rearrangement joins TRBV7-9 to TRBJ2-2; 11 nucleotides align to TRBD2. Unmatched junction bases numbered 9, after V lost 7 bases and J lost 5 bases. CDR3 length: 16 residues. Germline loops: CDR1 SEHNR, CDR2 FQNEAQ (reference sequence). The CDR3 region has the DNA TGTGCCAGCACGACTATAGCGGGAGGGCCTACCGGGGAGCTGTTTTTT. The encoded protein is CASTTIAGGPTGELFF.